Listed here are 9 T cell receptor beta chains from one sample, sequenced in a study of T cell repertoires in cytomegalovirus infection. TCRdb reprocessed the reads with MiXCR, giving one entry per CDR3 protein. The sample holds 200,000 to 250,000 distinct CDR3 sequences, about 20% seen once. Sequencing was done on a sample of CD8+ T cells from PBMCs. All receptors derive from a human donor in good health (CMV status not recorded). Some clones in this sample may be carry-over from other donors' samples.

In DNA, the CDR3 is TGCAGCGTCGGGGGGACTAGCAGAACTGAGCAGTTCTTC. Encoded protein: CSVGGTSRTEQFF. V gene TRBV29-1 combines with J gene TRBJ2-1; TRBD2 aligns across 9 bases. The germline CDR1 and CDR2 sequences are SQVTM and ANQGSEA. The CDR3 totals 13 residues. V lost 6 bases to trimming and J lost 9 bases; unmatched junction nucleotides: 9.

This clonotype was recorded a few times. The chain is built from TRBV2 and TRBJ2-3; D is tentatively TRBD1 or TRBD2 (6 bases each). The germline CDR1 and CDR2 sequences are SNHLY and FYNNEI. Deletions cut 6 bases from V and 2 bases from J, with 15 bases between. The CDR3 runs to 15 residues. CDR3 sequence reads: CASSRKGGHTDTQYF. In DNA, the CDR3 is TGTGCCAGCAGCCGGAAGGGGGGACACACAGATACGCAGTATTTT. Complete variable domain (other parts from reference TRBV2 and TRBJ2-3): EPEVTQTPSHQVTQMGQEVILRCVPISNHLYFYWYRQILGQKVEFLVSFYNNEISEKSEIFDDQFSVERPDGSNFTLKIRSTKLEDSAMYFCASSRKGGHTDTQYFGPGTRLTVL.

The chain joins TRBV6-2 or TRBV6-3 to TRBJ1-1, with D maybe TRBD1 (6 bases). The CDR3 totals 13 residues. Trimming took 3 bases from V and 10 from J, leaving 15 bases between them. Germline V gene data show CDR1 as MNHEY and CDR2 as SVGEGT. CDR3 amino acids: CASSYGDKLGAFF. In DNA form, the CDR3 reads TGTGCCAGCAGTTATGGGGACAAGTTGGGAGCTTTCTTT.

This clonotype was found many times. The chain is built from TRBV12-3 or TRBV12-4 and TRBJ2-5; no clear D gene. Trimming cost V 0 bases and J 3 bases, with 8 bases left between them. The CDR3 is made up of 14 amino acids. CDR3 sequence: CASSLAHGEETQYF. The CDR3 DNA reads as TGTGCCAGCAGTTTAGCGCACGGTGAAGAGACCCAGTACTTC.

The rearrangement uses TRBV28 and TRBJ1-2; TRBD1 agrees at 12 bases. The CDR3 loop spans 16 amino acids. V trimming: 1 base; J trimming: 6 bases; junction bases outside the gene matches: 6. CDR1 is MDHEN and CDR2 is SYDVKM in the germline V gene. Here the CDR3 reads CASSLFGTGGLNGYTF. CDR3 DNA: TGTGCCAGCAGTTTATTCGGGACAGGGGGCTTGAATGGCTACACCTTC.

The rearrangement links TRBV27 to TRBJ1-2; a possible D gene is TRBD1 (6 bases). V lost 3 bases and J lost 4, with 12 bases in between. This CDR3 comprises 14 residues. Germline-derived CDR1 and CDR2 are MNHEY and SMNVEV (reference sequence). CDR3 nucleotide sequence: TGTGCCAGCAGTTTTAAAGGGGGAGCCTATGGCTACACCTTC. It translates to CASSFKGGAYGYTF.

This clonotype has just a few counts. The genes are TRBV20-1 and TRBJ2-4, with a possible D match to TRBD1 (5 bases). V was shortened by 0 bases and J by 0 bases, with 12 bases between the two germline ends. The CDR3 spans 16 residues. Germline CDR1 is DFQATT and CDR2 is SNEGSKA (reference sequence). The CDR3 protein is CSARDLAGSAKNIQYF. CDR3 nucleotides: TGCAGTGCTAGAGATCTGGCAGGGTCAGCCAAAAACATTCAGTACTTC.

Note on this clonotype: A single base separates this from a much larger clone, so it may be a read error. The rearrangement uses TRBV7-2 and TRBJ2-5; the D gene could be TRBD1 or TRBD2 (5 bases each). CDR3 size: 15 residues. Germline CDR1 reads SGHTA; CDR2 reads FQGNSA. CDR3 DNA sequence: TGTGCCAGGAGCTGGGCGAGGGGAATCCAAGAGACCCAGTACTTC. Translating gives CARSWARGIQETQYF.

This chain uses TRBV28 with TRBJ1-1; 11 bases match TRBD1. Losses at the gene ends were 6 bases for V and 1 base for J; bases not matched to a gene: 4. The V gene's germline CDR1 is MDHEN and CDR2 SYDVKM. This CDR3 comprises 15 residues. CDR3 loop: CASSKGTGGNTEAFF. The CDR3 DNA reads as TGTGCCAGCAGCAAGGGGACAGGGGGGAACACTGAAGCTTTCTTT.